The clone carrying this T cell receptor beta chain was counted ten times or more. What it binds is unknown. V gave up 0 bases and J gave up 2 bases, with 12 bases separating them. The germline gives CDR1 SGDLS, CDR2 YYNGEE. The CDR3 has 15 residues. This entry belongs to a study of Graves' ophthalmopathy and Graves' hyperthyroidism. In donors with ophthalmopathy, activity was moderate-to-severe, with CAS ≥3, NOSPECS ≥4 and duration under 3 months. Clinical symptoms, serum thyroxine, TRAb, thyroid ultrasound and orbital computed tomography were relied on for diagnosis. Amplified material comprised TCR beta CDR3 regions derived from RNA transcripts. A first-round RT-PCR used HTBI primers, followed by a second-round multiplex PCR. TCRdb fed the multiplex PCR reads into MiXCR, producing one record per CDR3 protein. The sample holds about 200,000 distinct CDR3 sequences; just under 30% are singletons and the top ten take approximately 9.6%.

General observations from the study: Thyroid clonotypes that were expanded above 0.001 frequency mostly also appeared in blood.

The sequence came from a man in his forties or fifties with Graves' ophthalmopathy. The sample comprised peripheral blood. The chain is built from TRBV9 and TRBJ2-7; D may match TRBD1 or TRBD2 (6 bases each). The CDR3 sequence is CASSVGAGEAYEQYF. The CDR3 DNA is TGTGCCAGCAGCGTAGGGGCAGGGGAGGCCTACGAGCAGTACTTC.